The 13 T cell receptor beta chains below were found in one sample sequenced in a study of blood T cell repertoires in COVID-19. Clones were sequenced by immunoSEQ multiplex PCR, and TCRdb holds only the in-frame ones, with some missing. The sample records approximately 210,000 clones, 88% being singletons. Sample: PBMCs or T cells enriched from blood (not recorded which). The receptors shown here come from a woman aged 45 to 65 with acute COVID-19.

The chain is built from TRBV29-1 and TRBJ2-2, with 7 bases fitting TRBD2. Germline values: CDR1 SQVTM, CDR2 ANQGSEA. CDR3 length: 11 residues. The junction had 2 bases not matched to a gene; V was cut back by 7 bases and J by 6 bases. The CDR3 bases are TGCAGCGCCGGACTAGCCGGGGAGCTGTTTTTT. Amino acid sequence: CSAGLAGELFF.

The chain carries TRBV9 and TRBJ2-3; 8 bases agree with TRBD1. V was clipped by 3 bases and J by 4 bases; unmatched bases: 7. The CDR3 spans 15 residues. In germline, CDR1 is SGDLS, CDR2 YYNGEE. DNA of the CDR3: TGTGCCAGCAGCGCATCAGGGGGCTTAGCAGATACGCAGTATTTT. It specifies CASSASGGLADTQYF.

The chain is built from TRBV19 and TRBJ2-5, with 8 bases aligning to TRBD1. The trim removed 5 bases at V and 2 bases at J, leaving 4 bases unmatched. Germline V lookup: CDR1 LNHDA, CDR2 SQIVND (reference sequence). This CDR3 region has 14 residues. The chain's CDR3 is CASSPRTGQETQYF. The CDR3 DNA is TGTGCCAGTAGTCCCCGGACAGGGCAAGAGACCCAGTACTTC.

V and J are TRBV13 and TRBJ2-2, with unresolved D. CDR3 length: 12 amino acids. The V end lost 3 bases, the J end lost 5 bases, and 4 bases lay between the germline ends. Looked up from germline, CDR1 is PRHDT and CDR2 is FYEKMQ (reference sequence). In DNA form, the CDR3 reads TGTGCCAGCAGCTTCGTTACCGGGGAGCTGTTTTTT. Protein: CASSFVTGELFF.

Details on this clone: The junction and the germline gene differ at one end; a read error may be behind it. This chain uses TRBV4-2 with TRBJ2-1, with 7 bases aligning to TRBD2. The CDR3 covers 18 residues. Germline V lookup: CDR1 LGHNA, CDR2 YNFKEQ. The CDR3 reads CASSQNPLGGGLYTEQFF. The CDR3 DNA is TGTGCCAGCAGCCAAAACCCTCTGGGGGGGGGTCTTTACACTGAGCAGTTCTTC.

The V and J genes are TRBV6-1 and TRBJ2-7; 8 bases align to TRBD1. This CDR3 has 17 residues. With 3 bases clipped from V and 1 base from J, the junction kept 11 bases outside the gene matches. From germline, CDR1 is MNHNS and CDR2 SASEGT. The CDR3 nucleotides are TGTGCCAGCAGTGAGCTCCCCGGGACAGGAGGTTCCTACGAGCAGTACTTC. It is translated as CASSELPGTGGSYEQYF.

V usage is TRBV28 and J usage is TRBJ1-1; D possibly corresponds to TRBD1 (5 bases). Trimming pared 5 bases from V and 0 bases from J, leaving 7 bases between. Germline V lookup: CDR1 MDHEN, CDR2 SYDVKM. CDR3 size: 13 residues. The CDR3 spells CASSGHMNTEAFF. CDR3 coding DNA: TGTGCCAGCAGTGGACATATGAACACTGAAGCTTTCTTT.

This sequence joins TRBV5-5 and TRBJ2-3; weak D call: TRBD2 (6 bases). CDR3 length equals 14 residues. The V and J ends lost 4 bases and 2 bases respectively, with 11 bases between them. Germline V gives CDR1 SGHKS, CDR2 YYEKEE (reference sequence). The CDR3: CASSTGTPTDTQYF. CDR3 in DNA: TGTGCCAGCAGCACCGGGACTCCCACAGATACGCAGTATTTT. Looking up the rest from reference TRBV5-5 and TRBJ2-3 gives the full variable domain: DAGVTQSPTHLIKTRGQQVTLRCSPISGHKSVSWYQQVLGQGPQFIFQYYEKEERGRGNFPDRFSARQFPNYSSELNVNALLLGDSALYLCASSTGTPTDTQYFGPGTRLTVL.

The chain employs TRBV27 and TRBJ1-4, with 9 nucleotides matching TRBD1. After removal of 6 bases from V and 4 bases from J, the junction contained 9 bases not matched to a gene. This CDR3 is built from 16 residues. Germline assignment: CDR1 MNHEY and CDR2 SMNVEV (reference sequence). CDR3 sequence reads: CASSTGTGILNEKLFF. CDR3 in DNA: TGTGCCAGCAGCACCGGGACAGGGATTCTTAATGAAAAACTGTTTTTT. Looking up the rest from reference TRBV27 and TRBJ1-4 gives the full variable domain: EAQVTQNPRYLITVTGKKLTVTCSQNMNHEYMSWYRQDPGLGLRQIYYSMNVEVTDKGDVPEGYKVSRKEKRNFPLILESPSPNQTSLYFCASSTGTGILNEKLFFGSGTQLSVL.

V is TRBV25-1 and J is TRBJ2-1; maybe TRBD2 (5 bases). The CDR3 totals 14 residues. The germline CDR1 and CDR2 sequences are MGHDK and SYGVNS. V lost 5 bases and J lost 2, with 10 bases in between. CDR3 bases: TGTGCCAGCAGTCTCCTAGCCCCCTACAATGAGCAGTTCTTC. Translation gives CASSLLAPYNEQFF.

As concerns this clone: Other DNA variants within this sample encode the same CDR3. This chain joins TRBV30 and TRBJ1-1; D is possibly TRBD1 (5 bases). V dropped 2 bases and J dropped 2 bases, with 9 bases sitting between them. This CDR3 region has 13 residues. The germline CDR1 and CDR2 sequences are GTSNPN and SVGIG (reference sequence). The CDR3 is CAWSPGGNTEAFF. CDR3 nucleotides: TGTGCCTGGAGTCCCGGGGGTAACACTGAAGCTTTCTTT.

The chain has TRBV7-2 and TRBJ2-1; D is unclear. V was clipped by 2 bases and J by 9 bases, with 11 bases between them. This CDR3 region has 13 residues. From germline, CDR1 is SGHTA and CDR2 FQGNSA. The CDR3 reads CASSLNIVGEQFF. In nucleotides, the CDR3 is TGTGCCAGCAGCTTAAATATAGTTGGTGAGCAGTTCTTC.

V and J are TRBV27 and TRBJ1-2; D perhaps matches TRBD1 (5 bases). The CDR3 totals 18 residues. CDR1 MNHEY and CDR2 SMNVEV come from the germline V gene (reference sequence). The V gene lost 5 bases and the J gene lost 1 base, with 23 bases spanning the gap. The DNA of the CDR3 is TGTGCCAGCAGTCCTATCCCGGAGCAGGGTCGAAATAACTATGGCTACACCTTC. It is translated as CASSPIPEQGRNNYGYTF.